This TCR beta chain stems from a study of cytotoxic CD8 clonotypes in ibrutinib-treated CLL. The CDR3 is 14 amino acids. Germline values: CDR1 SGHDT, CDR2 YYEEEE. Method: immunoSEQ multiplex PCR; TCRdb's copy keeps in-frame clones and lacks some. The top ten clones hold around a quarter of a sample with more than 30,000 clones, about 70% of them seen once. A note on this clone: At one of its ends the junction is not consistent with the germline gene, which may arise from a read error.

The sequence was obtained from a human donor with chronic lymphocytic leukemia. The rearrangement uses TRBV5-6 and TRBJ2-7, with TRBD1 identical over 10 bases. Sample: PBMCs, taken before ibrutinib treatment. CDR3 sequence: CASSFWDRGYGQYF. CDR3 DNA sequence: TGTGCCAGCAGCTTCTGGGACAGGGGTTACGGGCAGTACTTC.